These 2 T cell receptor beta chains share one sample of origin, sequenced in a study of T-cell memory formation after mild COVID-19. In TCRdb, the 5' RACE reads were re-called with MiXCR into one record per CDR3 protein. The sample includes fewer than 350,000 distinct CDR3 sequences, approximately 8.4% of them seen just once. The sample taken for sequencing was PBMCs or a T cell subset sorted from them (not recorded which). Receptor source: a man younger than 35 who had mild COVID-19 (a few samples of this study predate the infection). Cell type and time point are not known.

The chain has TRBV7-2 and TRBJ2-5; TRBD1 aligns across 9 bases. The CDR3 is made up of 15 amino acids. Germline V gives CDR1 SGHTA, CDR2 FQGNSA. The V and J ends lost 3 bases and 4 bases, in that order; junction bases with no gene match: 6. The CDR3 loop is CASSLFHRGRETQYF. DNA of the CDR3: TGTGCCAGCAGCTTGTTTCACAGGGGGCGAGAGACCCAGTACTTC.

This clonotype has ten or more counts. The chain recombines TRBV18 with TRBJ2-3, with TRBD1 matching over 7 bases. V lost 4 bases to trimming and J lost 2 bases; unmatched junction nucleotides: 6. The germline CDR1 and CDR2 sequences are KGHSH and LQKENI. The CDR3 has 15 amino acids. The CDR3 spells CASSRETGYTDTQYF. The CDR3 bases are TGTGCCAGCTCACGAGAGACAGGGTACACAGATACGCAGTATTTT.